The 29 T cell receptor beta chains listed next were all sequenced from one sample in a study of blood T cell repertoires in COVID-19. Sequencing was performed with immunoSEQ multiplex PCR; in TCRdb, only in-frame clones are kept and a portion is missing. The data show 45,000 to 50,000 clones, about nine tenths seen once. Sequences were obtained from peripheral blood. The receptors were gathered from a woman older than 75 with COVID-19, enrolled during active disease.

This clone was observed once. The chain joins TRBV14 to TRBJ1-1, with D possibly TRBD1 on 6 matching bases. The germline gives CDR1 SGHDN, CDR2 FVKESK. The CDR3 is 13 residues long. The V gene lost 2 bases and the J gene lost 6 bases, with 10 bases spanning the gap. The CDR3 loop is CASSQQGPPEAFF. The CDR3 DNA follows: TGTGCCAGCAGCCAACAGGGGCCCCCTGAAGCTTTCTTT.

V gene TRBV6-4 combines with J gene TRBJ2-3, with TRBD2 matching 9 bases. The germline V gene encodes CDR1 MRHNA and CDR2 SNTAGT. V shed 0 bases and J 0 bases; nucleotides not matched to a gene: 4. The CDR3 has 17 residues. The CDR3 DNA reads TGTGCCAGCAGTGACTCGGGTAGCGGGGGTAGCACAGATACGCAGTATTTT. Protein sequence: CASSDSGSGGSTDTQYF.

A note on this clone: A read error may produce the germline difference seen at one junction end. The sample carries other DNA sequences with the same CDR3. The chain combines TRBV7-9 with TRBJ2-5, with D perhaps TRBD2 (7 bases). The CDR3 is 14 residues long. Germline CDR1 is SEHNR and CDR2 is FQNEAQ (reference sequence). The CDR3 region has the DNA TGTGCTAGCAGCTTACCGGAGGGGGGGAAGACCCAGTACTTC. Amino acid sequence: CASSLPEGGKTQYF.

The gene calls are TRBV5-1 and TRBJ2-7, with 10 nucleotides matching TRBD1. The CDR3 extends over 12 amino acids. Germline V gene lookup returns CDR1 SGHRS and CDR2 YFSETQ. V lost 7 bases and J lost 2; bases outside the gene matches: 0. The CDR3 DNA follows: TGCGCCAGCGGGACAGGGGCCTACGAGCAGTACTTC. Protein product: CASGTGAYEQYF.

This clone was seen more than once but under ten times. The chain is built from TRBV28 and TRBJ1-1; the match to TRBD1 covers 8 bases. V dropped 8 bases and J dropped 4; count of bases not matched to a gene: 3. This CDR3 is built from 12 residues. CDR1 and CDR2 (germline): MDHEN, SYDVKM. CDR3 protein: CASVTGGTEAFF. The CDR3 DNA is TGTGCCAGCGTAACAGGGGGCACTGAAGCTTTCTTT.

This chain uses TRBV6-5 with TRBJ1-6, with D possibly TRBD1 on 6 matching bases. CDR1 and CDR2 from the germline V gene are MNHEY and SVGAGI. V was trimmed by 5 bases and J by 15 bases, leaving 20 bases between them. CDR3 length: 14 residues. The CDR3 here is CASSISPGGHSLHF. CDR3 in DNA: TGTGCCAGCAGTATATCCCCGGGGGGACACAGCCTCCACTTT.

The chain joins TRBV10-3 to TRBJ1-1; the match to TRBD1 covers 8 bases. The germline V gene encodes CDR1 ENHRY and CDR2 SYGVKD. Trimming took 3 bases from V and 4 from J; bases not matched to a gene: 7. The CDR3 contains 15 residues. The CDR3 region is CAISDPGTGGTEAFF. DNA for the CDR3: TGTGCCATCAGTGACCCAGGGACAGGCGGCACTGAAGCTTTCTTT.

The CDR3 loop is CASSNGQGHMNTEAFF. The CDR3 DNA sequence: TGTGCCAGTAGTAACGGACAGGGCCACATGAACACTGAAGCTTTCTTT. This chain links TRBV19 with TRBJ1-1; 8 positions match TRBD1. The CDR3 totals 16 residues. Germline V gene sequence: CDR1 LNHDA, CDR2 SQIVND (reference sequence). Trimming cost V 4 bases and J 0 bases; bases outside gene matches: 7.

With regard to this clone: The sample contains more than one DNA sequence encoding this CDR3. The chain joins TRBV18 to TRBJ1-1; D is unresolved. CDR3 size: 13 residues. From germline, CDR1 is KGHSH and CDR2 LQKENI. The V and J ends lost 3 bases and 1 base respectively, with 6 bases between them. The CDR3 DNA reads as TGTGCCAGCTCACCTCAGGCGAACACTGAAGCTTTCTTT. Translating gives CASSPQANTEAFF.

This chain uses TRBV11-2 with TRBJ1-2, with 7 bases fitting TRBD1. The junction had 1 base not matched to a gene; V was cut back by 5 bases and J by 4 bases. This CDR3 contains 12 residues. Looked up from germline, CDR1 is SGHAT and CDR2 is FQNNGV. The CDR3 sequence: CASSDRAYGYTF. CDR3 sequence (DNA): TGTGCCAGCAGCGACAGGGCCTATGGCTACACCTTC.

The chain couples TRBV18 to TRBJ2-3; 8 positions agree with TRBD1. CDR1 is KGHSH and CDR2 is LQKENI in the germline V gene. Trimming removed 10 bases from V and 0 bases from J; junction bases left unmatched: 18. The CDR3 has 18 amino acids. This CDR3 reads CATDSQAVRTGSTDTQYF. CDR3 DNA: TGTGCCACCGACTCTCAAGCAGTTAGGACAGGGAGCACAGATACGCAGTATTTT.

This chain connects TRBV6-5 to TRBJ1-4; maybe TRBD1 (5 bases). Trimming took 7 bases from V and 7 from J, leaving 19 bases between them. CDR1 and CDR2 from the germline V gene are MNHEY and SVGAGI. The CDR3 runs 15 residues. The CDR3 here is CASTTGWGVGEKLFF. CDR3 nucleotide sequence: TGTGCCAGCACCACGGGTTGGGGGGTCGGTGAAAAACTGTTTTTT.

The rearrangement links TRBV7-6 to TRBJ2-4; 7 bases are a match to TRBD2. CDR1 SGHVS and CDR2 FNYEAQ come from the germline V gene. V gave up 1 base and J gave up 3 bases; unmatched junction bases: 6. CDR3 length: 16 residues. The CDR3 loop is CASSLGAGVGKNIQYF. CDR3 coding DNA: TGTGCCAGCAGCTTAGGGGCGGGAGTGGGCAAAAACATTCAGTACTTC.

The chain combines TRBV19 with TRBJ1-2, with D possibly TRBD1 on 5 matching bases. V gave up 5 bases and J gave up 3 bases, with 16 bases separating them. Germline assignment: CDR1 LNHDA and CDR2 SQIVND (reference sequence). This CDR3 is built from 15 residues. CDR3 coding DNA: TGTGCCAGTAGTTCAGGGAACTCGGTTTACTATGGCTACACCTTC. The encoded protein is CASSSGNSVYYGYTF.

V is TRBV21-1 and J is TRBJ1-2; TRBD1, the D gene given by the table, was not confirmed from the DNA. TRBV21-1 is listed as a pseudogene. This CDR3 comprises 14 residues. CDR3 DNA: TGTGCCAGCAGCACCTCAGAACCCGGACAGGGCTACACCTTC. Translated: CASSTSEPGQGYTF.

The gene calls are TRBV20-1 and TRBJ2-1; TRBD2 is a possible D gene (5 bases). Germline V gene data show CDR1 as DFQATT and CDR2 as SNEGSKA (reference sequence). This CDR3 region has 13 residues. V was pared by 3 bases and J by 3 bases, with 9 bases between. CDR3: CSASQRSYNEQFF. The CDR3 DNA reads as TGCAGTGCTAGTCAGCGGAGCTACAATGAGCAGTTCTTC.

J is TRBJ1-1 and V is TRBV18; D is possibly TRBD1 (6 bases). Per the germline V gene, CDR1 is KGHSH and CDR2 is LQKENI. Trimming took off 6 bases at V and 0 bases at J, with 20 bases between the two ends. CDR3 size: 17 residues. In DNA, the CDR3 is TGTGCCAGCTCCGCACTCGGGATCGGGGGGCTGAACACTGAAGCTTTCTTT. This encodes CASSALGIGGLNTEAFF.

This chain links TRBV6-5 with TRBJ2-7; TRBD2 is a possible D gene (5 bases). Per the germline V gene, CDR1 is MNHEY and CDR2 is SVGAGI. This CDR3 region has 15 residues. Trimming took 0 bases from V and 9 from J, leaving 18 bases between them. CDR3 in DNA: TGTGCCAGCAGTTACTCGGGTCAGTCCACCGAGGGGCAGTACTTC. Translation: CASSYSGQSTEGQYF.

The rearrangement links TRBV15 to TRBJ1-2; 8 positions agree with TRBD1. This CDR3 contains 12 residues. Germline trimming cut 4 bases from V and 8 bases from J; bases unmatched to any gene: 3. In germline, CDR1 is LNHNV, CDR2 YYDKDF (reference sequence). Here the CDR3 DNA reads TGTGCCACCAGCATGGACAGGGACGGCTACACCTTC. Its translation: CATSMDRDGYTF.

V gene TRBV27 combines with J gene TRBJ2-3; 7 positions match TRBD2. CDR3 length: 14 residues. V trimming: 7 bases; J trimming: 0 bases; junction bases outside the gene matches: 4. Germline values: CDR1 MNHEY, CDR2 SMNVEV (reference sequence). CDR3 protein: CASNKRGSTDTQYF. CDR3 coding DNA: TGTGCCAGCAATAAGCGGGGTAGCACAGATACGCAGTATTTT.

CDR3 DNA sequence: TGTGCCAGCAGCGCCATGGCTTCCTACAATGAGCAGTTCTTC. Its translation is CASSAMASYNEQFF. The V gene is TRBV3-1 (or the pseudogene TRBV3-2), the J gene TRBJ2-1; D not resolved. The V gene's germline CDR1 is LGHDT and CDR2 YNNKEL (reference sequence). The CDR3 sequence is 14 residues long. V lost 5 bases to trimming and J lost 1 base, with 9 bases between them.

This clone was observed once. The V gene is TRBV29-1, the J gene TRBJ2-2, with 8 bases matching TRBD1. CDR3 length: 14 amino acids. Germline lookup yields CDR1 SQVTM and CDR2 ANQGSEA. V was pared by 4 bases and J by 6 bases, with 7 bases of the junction left unmatched. CDR3 DNA: TGCAGCGTTGGGACAGGGTTGCGGTCCGGGGAGCTGTTTTTT. It codes for CSVGTGLRSGELFF.

The chain combines TRBV2 with TRBJ1-2, with 8 bases matching TRBD1. This CDR3 is 15 amino acids long. Germline-derived CDR1 and CDR2 are SNHLY and FYNNEI. Trimming at V came to 6 bases and at J to 8 bases, leaving 14 bases not matched to a gene. The CDR3 protein is CASSLILGQGAGYTF. CDR3 bases: TGTGCCAGCAGCCTTATTCTTGGACAGGGAGCCGGCTACACCTTC. Full variable domain (rest looked up from reference TRBV2 and TRBJ1-2): EPEVTQTPSHQVTQMGQEVILRCVPISNHLYFYWYRQILGQKVEFLVSFYNNEISEKSEIFDDQFSVERPDGSNFTLKIRSTKLEDSAMYFCASSLILGQGAGYTFGSGTRLTVV.

This chain connects TRBV19 to TRBJ2-7, with 10 bases identical to TRBD1. This CDR3 has 13 residues. In germline, CDR1 is LNHDA, CDR2 SQIVND (reference sequence). Trimming removed 8 bases from V and 1 base from J; junction bases left unmatched: 2. The CDR3 DNA is TGTGCCAGTGCGGGACAGGGGTCCTACGAGCAGTACTTC. Translation: CASAGQGSYEQYF.

Only a few counts were recorded for this clone. This chain links TRBV18 with TRBJ1-1; D remains ambiguous. CDR1 is KGHSH and CDR2 is LQKENI in the germline V gene. Trimming left V 2 bases short and J 1 base short, with 8 bases between. This CDR3 comprises 14 residues. The chain's CDR3 is CASSPMFQNTEAFF. The CDR3 DNA follows: TGTGCCAGCTCACCAATGTTTCAGAACACTGAAGCTTTCTTT. The variable domain in full, completed from reference TRBV18 and TRBJ1-1, reads NAGVMQNPRHLVRRRGQEARLRCSPMKGHSHVYWYRQLPEEGLKFMVYLQKENIIDESGMPKERFSAEFPKEGPSILRIQQVVRGDSAAYFCASSPMFQNTEAFFGQGTRLTVV.

Written as DNA, the CDR3 is TGTGCCAGTAGTATAGCCAACAGGGGGAACACTGAAGCTTTCTTT. Its protein product is CASSIANRGNTEAFF. The rearrangement links TRBV19 to TRBJ1-1, with TRBD1 matching 7 bases. The junction had 3 bases not matched to a gene; V was cut back by 1 base and J by 1 base. Germline values: CDR1 LNHDA, CDR2 SQIVND (reference sequence). The CDR3 runs 15 residues.

The CDR3 here is CASSGGGAGYTEAFF. In nucleotides, the CDR3 is TGTGCCAGCAGCGGGGGGGGAGCCGGGTACACTGAAGCTTTCTTT. The chain carries TRBV9 and TRBJ1-1; tentatively, D is TRBD1 (5 bases). The CDR3 extends over 15 amino acids. V lost 3 bases and J 3 bases, leaving 15 bases between the germline ends. CDR1 is SGDLS, CDR2 YYNGEE, per germline.

This clone was counted once. This chain joins TRBV6-5 and TRBJ1-3; a weak D match, TRBD1 (6 bases). The CDR3 is 15 amino acids. CDR1 MNHEY and CDR2 SVGAGI come from the germline V gene. The ends were cut back, 2 bases at V and 5 bases at J, with 13 bases in the middle. The CDR3 DNA reads TGTGCCAGCAGTTACGGGACATGGCGGAGAAACACCATATATTTT. It is translated as CASSYGTWRRNTIYF.

The gene calls are TRBV4-2 and TRBJ2-1; D remains ambiguous. The V end was cut by 1 base, the J end by 4 bases, with 17 bases between. The CDR3 has 17 residues. Germline V gives CDR1 LGHNA, CDR2 YNFKEQ. For the CDR3, the DNA is TGTGCCAGCAGCCAAGGGAGCGTGGCAGCCCCTTACAATGAGCAGTTCTTC. Protein: CASSQGSVAAPYNEQFF.